The 16 T cell receptor beta chains reported below all come from one sample, sequenced in a study of blood T cell repertoires in COVID-19. The data were produced by immunoSEQ multiplex PCR, yet TCRdb's version contains in-frame clones alone and is incomplete. The table lists fewer than 350,000 clones, around 88% of them singletons, with less than 2.5% in the top ten. What was sequenced was peripheral blood. The origin of the receptors is a woman younger than 45 who had recovered from COVID-19.

The chain carries TRBV7-9 and TRBJ1-3; 7 nucleotides align to TRBD1. CDR1 and CDR2 (germline): SEHNR, FQNEAQ (reference sequence). The J segment lost 0 bases and the V segment lost 7 bases, leaving 15 bases of the junction unmatched. There are 18 residues in the CDR3. CDR3 in DNA: TGTGCCAGCATCGACACCCTACAGGGGACGAACTCTGGAAACACCATATATTTT. Its protein is CASIDTLQGTNSGNTIYF. The entire variable domain, with the rest obtained from reference TRBV7-9 and TRBJ1-3, is as follows: DTGVSQNPRHKITKRGQNVTFRCDPISEHNRLYWYRQTLGQGPEFLTYFQNEAQLEKSRLLSDRFSAERPKGSFSTLEIQRTEQGDSAMYLCASIDTLQGTNSGNTIYFGEGSWLTVV.

The chain is built from TRBV18 and TRBJ1-6, with 9 bases identical to TRBD1. CDR3 length equals 15 residues. The germline V gene encodes CDR1 KGHSH and CDR2 LQKENI. V lost 4 bases, J lost 6 bases, and 4 bases stayed unmatched. The CDR3: CASSLPGQGNSPLHF. In DNA, the CDR3 is TGTGCCAGCTCACTCCCGGGACAGGGTAATTCACCCCTCCACTTT. Full variable domain (remainder filled in from reference TRBV18 and TRBJ1-6): NAGVMQNPRHLVRRRGQEARLRCSPMKGHSHVYWYRQLPEEGLKFMVYLQKENIIDESGMPKERFSAEFPKEGPSILRIQQVVRGDSAAYFCASSLPGQGNSPLHFGNGTRLTVT.

The chain employs TRBV9 and TRBJ2-7, with D tentatively TRBD1 (5 bases). V was trimmed by 0 bases and J by 2 bases, leaving 12 bases between them. Germline CDR1 and CDR2: SGDLS and YYNGEE. The CDR3 runs to 15 residues. The CDR3 region is CASSVGGLPTYEQYF. CDR3 DNA sequence: TGTGCCAGCAGCGTAGGGGGCCTACCGACCTACGAGCAGTACTTC. The full variable domain, completed using reference TRBV9 and TRBJ2-7, is DSGVTQTPKHLITATGQRVTLRCSPRSGDLSVYWYQQSLDQGLQFLIQYYNGEERAKGNILERFSAQQFPDLHSELNLSSLELGDSALYFCASSVGGLPTYEQYFGPGTRLTVT.

Comments on this clone: No DNA is shown, since the ends of the CDR3 on it are uncertain; the CDR3 is the one TCRdb lists. V gene TRBV28 combines with J gene TRBJ1-3; whether TRBD1, the table's D call, matches the DNA was not checked. The CDR3 length equals 16 residues, ends included. Germline CDR1 is MDHEN and CDR2 is SYDVKM. The CDR3 spells CASSSSDRPPGNTIYF.

This clone has a handful of counts. This CDR3 reads CASSTSGFGYTF. Here the CDR3 DNA reads TGTGCCAGTAGTACATCAGGGTTTGGCTACACCTTC. The J gene is TRBJ1-2, the V gene TRBV19; perhaps TRBD1 as D (5 bases). Per the germline V gene, CDR1 is LNHDA and CDR2 is SQIVND (reference sequence). The V and J ends lost 4 bases and 7 bases respectively, with 10 bases between them. This CDR3 has 12 residues.

The chain recombines TRBV29-1 with TRBJ2-1, with D tentatively TRBD2 (5 bases). Trimming took 0 bases from V and 0 from J, leaving 15 bases between them. The germline gives CDR1 SQVTM, CDR2 ANQGSEA. The CDR3 is made up of 17 amino acids. This chain's CDR3 is CSVEERGALSSYNEQFF. The CDR3 DNA reads as TGCAGCGTTGAAGAACGGGGAGCGCTTAGCTCCTACAATGAGCAGTTCTTC.

The DNA of the CDR3 is TGCGCCAGCAGCCCTGGGACAGGGGTGGACACTGAAGCTTTCTTT. Its translation: CASSPGTGVDTEAFF. The chain links TRBV5-1 to TRBJ1-1, with 10 bases that match TRBD1. Trimming removed 4 bases from V and 3 bases from J; junction bases left unmatched: 6. Germline assignment: CDR1 SGHRS and CDR2 YFSETQ. The CDR3 has 15 amino acids. The full variable domain, with the rest looked up from reference TRBV5-1 and TRBJ1-1, is KAGVTQTPRYLIKTRGQQVTLSCSPISGHRSVSWYQQTPGQGLQFLFEYFSETQRNKGNFPGRFSGRQFSNSRSEMNVSTLELGDSALYLCASSPGTGVDTEAFFGQGTRLTVV.

This chain joins TRBV2 and TRBJ1-2, with TRBD1 matching 9 bases. V shed 6 bases and J 7 bases; nucleotides not matched to a gene: 9. This CDR3 spans 14 amino acids. Germline V gene data show CDR1 as SNHLY and CDR2 as FYNNEI. CDR3 bases: TGTGCCAGCAGCGCAACAGGGGGCAAATTTGGCTACACCTTC. Protein product: CASSATGGKFGYTF.

V gene TRBV9 combines with J gene TRBJ2-3, with D uncertain. V was pared by 3 bases and J by 0 bases, with 20 bases between. The CDR3 runs to 18 residues. The V gene's germline CDR1 is SGDLS and CDR2 YYNGEE. The CDR3 DNA reads TGTGCCAGCAGCGCAAACCAAGTTCGAGGTACTAGCACAGATACGCAGTATTTT. This sequence encodes CASSANQVRGTSTDTQYF.

The V call is TRBV5-1, the J call TRBJ2-1, with D perhaps TRBD1 (7 bases). V was trimmed by 4 bases and J by 6 bases, leaving 20 bases between them. CDR1 and CDR2 from the germline V gene are SGHRS and YFSETQ. This CDR3 contains 16 residues. In DNA form, the CDR3 reads TGCGCCAGCAGCCCGGAGGGGGCTAATTCCCTCAATGAGCAGTTCTTC. Translation gives CASSPEGANSLNEQFF. The variable domain in full, with the rest retrieved from reference TRBV5-1 and TRBJ2-1, is KAGVTQTPRYLIKTRGQQVTLSCSPISGHRSVSWYQQTPGQGLQFLFEYFSETQRNKGNFPGRFSGRQFSNSRSEMNVSTLELGDSALYLCASSPEGANSLNEQFFGPGTRLTVL.

The V call is TRBV30, the J call TRBJ2-3, with 8 bases matching TRBD2. Per the germline V gene, CDR1 is GTSNPN and CDR2 is SVGIG (reference sequence). The CDR3 sequence is 14 residues long. J gave up 6 bases and V 3 bases, and 8 bases lay outside the gene matches. The CDR3 coding sequence is TGTGCCTGGAGAAGTAGCGGGGTGGGGGATACGCAGTATTTT. This sequence encodes CAWRSSGVGDTQYF.

The chain employs TRBV6-1 and TRBJ1-5, with D maybe TRBD1 (5 bases). Between the trimmed V and J ends, which lost 1 base and 5 bases, there was a span of 15 bases. This CDR3 spans 16 amino acids. Germline V lookup: CDR1 MNHNS, CDR2 SASEGT. CDR3 residues: CASSEDGWGPDQPQHF. The CDR3 bases are TGTGCCAGCAGTGAAGATGGCTGGGGCCCAGATCAGCCCCAGCATTTT.

As regards this clone: Germline is not matched at one junction end, which may reflect a read error. The V call is TRBV19, the J call TRBJ1-2; 10 positions match TRBD1. The CDR3 covers 12 residues. Per the germline V gene, CDR1 is LNHDA and CDR2 is SQIVND (reference sequence). The chain's CDR3 is CASSIGQGADSF. CDR3 sequence (DNA): TGTGCCAGTAGTATAGGACAGGGGGCGGACTCCTTC.

The V gene is TRBV3-1 (or the pseudogene TRBV3-2), the J gene TRBJ2-5; the match to TRBD1 covers 8 bases. V trimming: 2 bases; J trimming: 5 bases; junction bases outside the gene matches: 4. This CDR3 is built from 14 residues. CDR1 LGHDT and CDR2 YNNKEL come from the germline V gene (reference sequence). The CDR3 DNA sequence: TGTGCCAGCAGCCAACGCAGGGACAGGGAGACCCAGTACTTC. Residues: CASSQRRDRETQYF.

The rearrangement links TRBV6-5 to TRBJ2-7; 8 nucleotides align to TRBD1. The CDR3 has 14 residues. V dropped 2 bases and J dropped 3; count of bases not matched to a gene: 3. Per the germline V gene, CDR1 is MNHEY and CDR2 is SVGAGI. DNA for the CDR3: TGTGCCAGCAGTTACGACGGACAGGGCTACGAGCAGTACTTC. This sequence encodes CASSYDGQGYEQYF.

In DNA, the CDR3 is TGTGCCAGCAGCCAAGGTACAGCCACCGGGGAGCTGTTTTTT. Protein product: CASSQGTATGELFF. The rearrangement links TRBV4-2 to TRBJ2-2; D gene ambiguous. Germline-derived CDR1 and CDR2 are LGHNA and YNFKEQ. V lost 1 base and J 4 bases, leaving 7 bases between the germline ends. This CDR3 has 14 residues.